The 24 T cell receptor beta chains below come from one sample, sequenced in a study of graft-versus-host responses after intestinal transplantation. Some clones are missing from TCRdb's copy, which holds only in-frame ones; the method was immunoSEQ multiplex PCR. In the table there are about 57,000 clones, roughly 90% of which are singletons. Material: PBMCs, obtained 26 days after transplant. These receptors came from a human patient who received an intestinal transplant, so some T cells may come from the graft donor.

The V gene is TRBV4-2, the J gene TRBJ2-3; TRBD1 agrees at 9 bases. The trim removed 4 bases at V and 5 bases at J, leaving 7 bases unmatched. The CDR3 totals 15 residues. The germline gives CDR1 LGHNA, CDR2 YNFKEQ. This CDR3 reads CASSRRDRDRDTQYF. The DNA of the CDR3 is TGTGCCAGCAGCCGCCGGGACAGGGATAGAGATACGCAGTATTTT.

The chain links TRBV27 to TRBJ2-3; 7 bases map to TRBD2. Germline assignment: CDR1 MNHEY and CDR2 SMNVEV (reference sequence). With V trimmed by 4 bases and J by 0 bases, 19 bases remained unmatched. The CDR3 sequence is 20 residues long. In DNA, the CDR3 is TGTGCCAGCAGTTCCAGTTTGCGGGAGTTGCCGCAACCTAGCACAGATACGCAGTATTTT. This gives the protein CASSSSLRELPQPSTDTQYF.

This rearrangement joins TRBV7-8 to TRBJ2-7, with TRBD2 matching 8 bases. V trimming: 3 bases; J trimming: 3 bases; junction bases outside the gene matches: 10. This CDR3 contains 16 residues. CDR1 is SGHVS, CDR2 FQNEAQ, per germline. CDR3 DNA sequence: TGTGCCAGCAGCTTGGAGGCGGGGGGCGCGAGCTACGAGCAGTACGTC. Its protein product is CASSLEAGGASYEQYV.

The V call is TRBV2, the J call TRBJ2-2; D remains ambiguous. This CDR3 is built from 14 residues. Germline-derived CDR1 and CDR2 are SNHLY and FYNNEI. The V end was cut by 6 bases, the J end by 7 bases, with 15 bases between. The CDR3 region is CASRGASGHGELFF. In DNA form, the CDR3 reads TGTGCCAGCAGGGGTGCTTCAGGTCACGGGGAGCTGTTTTTT.

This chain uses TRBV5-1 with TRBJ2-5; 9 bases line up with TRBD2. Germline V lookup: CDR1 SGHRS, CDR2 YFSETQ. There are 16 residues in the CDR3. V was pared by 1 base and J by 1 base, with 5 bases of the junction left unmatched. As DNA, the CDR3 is TGCGCCAGCAGCTTGAGGGCTAGCGGGACCCAAGAGACCCAGTACTTC. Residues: CASSLRASGTQETQYF.

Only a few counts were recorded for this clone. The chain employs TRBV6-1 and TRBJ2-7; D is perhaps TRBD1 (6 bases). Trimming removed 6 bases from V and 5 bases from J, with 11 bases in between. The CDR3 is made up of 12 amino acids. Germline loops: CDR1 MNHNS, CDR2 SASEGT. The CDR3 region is CASSKQGDEQYF. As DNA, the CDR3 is TGTGCCAGCAGCAAACAGGGCGACGAGCAGTACTTC.

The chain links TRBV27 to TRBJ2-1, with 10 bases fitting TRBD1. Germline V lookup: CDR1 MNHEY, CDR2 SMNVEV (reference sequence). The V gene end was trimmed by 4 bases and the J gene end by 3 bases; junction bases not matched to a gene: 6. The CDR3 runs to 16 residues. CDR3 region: CASSYSGTGDYNEQFF. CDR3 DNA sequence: TGTGCCAGCAGTTATTCCGGGACAGGGGACTACAATGAGCAGTTCTTC.

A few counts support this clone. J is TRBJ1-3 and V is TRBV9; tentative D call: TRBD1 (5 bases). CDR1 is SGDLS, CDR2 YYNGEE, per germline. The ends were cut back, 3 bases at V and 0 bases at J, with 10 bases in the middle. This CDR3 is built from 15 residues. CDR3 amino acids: CASSDTGDSGNTIYF. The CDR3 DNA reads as TGTGCCAGCAGCGATACAGGCGACTCTGGAAACACCATATATTTT.

CDR3 region: CASSLAGTGLNSPLHF. Written as DNA, the CDR3 is TGTGCCAGCAGCTTAGCGGGGACAGGACTTAATTCACCCCTCCACTTT. This chain links TRBV13 with TRBJ1-6; TRBD1 agrees at 8 bases. CDR1 is PRHDT and CDR2 is FYEKMQ in the germline V gene (reference sequence). Unmatched junction bases numbered 5, after V lost 1 base and J lost 6 bases. The CDR3 spans 16 residues.

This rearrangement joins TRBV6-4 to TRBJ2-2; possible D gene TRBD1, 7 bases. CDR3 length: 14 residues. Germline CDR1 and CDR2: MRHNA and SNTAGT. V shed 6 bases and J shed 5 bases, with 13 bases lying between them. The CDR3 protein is CASSRQGGTGELFF. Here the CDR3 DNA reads TGTGCCAGCAGCCGACAGGGAGGTACCGGGGAGCTGTTTTTT.

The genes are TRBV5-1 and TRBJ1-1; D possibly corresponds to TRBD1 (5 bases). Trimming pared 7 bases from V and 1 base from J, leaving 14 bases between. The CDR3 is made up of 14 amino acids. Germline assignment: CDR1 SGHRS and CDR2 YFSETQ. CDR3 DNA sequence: TGCGCCAGCGGCTCAGGGTTGAGGAACACTGAAGCTTTCTTT. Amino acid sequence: CASGSGLRNTEAFF.

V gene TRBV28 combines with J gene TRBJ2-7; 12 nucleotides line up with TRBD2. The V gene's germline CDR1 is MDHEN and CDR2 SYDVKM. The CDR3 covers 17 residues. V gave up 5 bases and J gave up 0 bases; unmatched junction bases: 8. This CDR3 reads CASSGTSGLTYSYEQYF. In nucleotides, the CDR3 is TGTGCCAGCAGTGGGACTAGCGGGTTGACCTACTCCTACGAGCAGTACTTC.

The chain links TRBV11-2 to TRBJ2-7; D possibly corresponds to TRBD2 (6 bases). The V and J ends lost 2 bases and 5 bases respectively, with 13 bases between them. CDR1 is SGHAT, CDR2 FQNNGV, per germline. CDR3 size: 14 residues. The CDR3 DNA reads TGTGCCAGCAGCTTACTCGCGGGGAGAGACGAGCAGTACGTC. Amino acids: CASSLLAGRDEQYV.

For the CDR3, the DNA is TGTGCCAGCAGCTTGCTGTCGAGGGGGCTATCTGGAAACACCATATATTTT. As protein: CASSLLSRGLSGNTIYF. V usage is TRBV5-6 and J usage is TRBJ1-3, with 7 bases fitting TRBD1. The CDR3 sequence is 17 residues long. V was clipped by 1 base and J by 1 base; unmatched bases: 8. Germline lookup yields CDR1 SGHDT and CDR2 YYEEEE.

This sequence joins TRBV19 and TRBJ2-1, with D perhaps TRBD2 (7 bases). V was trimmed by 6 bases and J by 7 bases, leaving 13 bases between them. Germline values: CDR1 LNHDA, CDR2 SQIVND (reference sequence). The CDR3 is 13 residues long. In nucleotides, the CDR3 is TGTGCCAGTAGGAGGGGGGGGGAAAATGAGCAGTTCTTC. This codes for CASRRGGENEQFF.

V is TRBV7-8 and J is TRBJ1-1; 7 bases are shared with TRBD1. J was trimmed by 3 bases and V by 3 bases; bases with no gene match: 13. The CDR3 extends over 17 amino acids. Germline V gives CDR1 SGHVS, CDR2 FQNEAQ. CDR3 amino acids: CASSFYRDSYIDTEAFF. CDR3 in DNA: TGTGCCAGCAGCTTTTATAGGGACAGTTATATTGACACTGAAGCTTTCTTT. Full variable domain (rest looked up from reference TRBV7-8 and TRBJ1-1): GAGVSQSPRYKVAKRGQDVALRCDPISGHVSLFWYQQALGQGPEFLTYFQNEAQLDKSGLPSDRFFAERPEGSVSTLKIQRTQQEDSAVYLCASSFYRDSYIDTEAFFGQGTRLTVV.

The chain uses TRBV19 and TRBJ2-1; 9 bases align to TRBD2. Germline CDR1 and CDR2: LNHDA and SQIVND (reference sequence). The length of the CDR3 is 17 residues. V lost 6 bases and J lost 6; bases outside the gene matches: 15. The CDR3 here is CASRGGTSRNWANEQFF. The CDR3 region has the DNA TGTGCCAGTAGGGGGGGGACTAGCCGAAATTGGGCCAATGAGCAGTTCTTC.

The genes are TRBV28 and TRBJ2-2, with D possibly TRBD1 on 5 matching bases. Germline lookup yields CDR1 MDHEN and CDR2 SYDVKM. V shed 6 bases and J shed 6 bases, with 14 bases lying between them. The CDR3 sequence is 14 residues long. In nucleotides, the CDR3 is TGTGCCAGCAGACTCCAGGGTAGCCCCGGGGAGCTGTTTTTT. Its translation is CASRLQGSPGELFF.

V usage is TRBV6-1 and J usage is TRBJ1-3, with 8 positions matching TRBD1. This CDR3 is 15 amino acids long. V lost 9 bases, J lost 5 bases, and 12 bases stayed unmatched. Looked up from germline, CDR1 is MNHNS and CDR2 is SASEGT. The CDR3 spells CASGVGRGPRNTIYF. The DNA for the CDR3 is TGTGCCAGTGGGGTCGGCAGGGGGCCCCGAAACACCATATATTTT.

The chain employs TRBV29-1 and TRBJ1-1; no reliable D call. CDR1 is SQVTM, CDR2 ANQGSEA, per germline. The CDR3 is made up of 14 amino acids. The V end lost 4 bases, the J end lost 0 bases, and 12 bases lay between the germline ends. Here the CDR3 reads CSVGPGFMNTEAFF. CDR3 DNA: TGCAGCGTTGGTCCCGGGTTCATGAACACTGAAGCTTTCTTT.

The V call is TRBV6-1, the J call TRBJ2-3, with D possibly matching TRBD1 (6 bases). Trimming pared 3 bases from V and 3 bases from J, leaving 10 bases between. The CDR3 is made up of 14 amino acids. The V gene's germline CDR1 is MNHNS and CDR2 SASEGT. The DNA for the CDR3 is TGTGCCAGCAGTGACCCGAGGGGGACAGATACGCAGTATTTT. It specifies CASSDPRGTDTQYF.

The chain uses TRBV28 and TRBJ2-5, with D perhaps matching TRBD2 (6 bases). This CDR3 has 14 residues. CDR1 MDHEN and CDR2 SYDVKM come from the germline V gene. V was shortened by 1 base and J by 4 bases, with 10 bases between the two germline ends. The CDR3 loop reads CASSLFGGAETQYF. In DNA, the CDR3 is TGTGCCAGCAGTTTATTCGGGGGTGCAGAGACCCAGTACTTC.

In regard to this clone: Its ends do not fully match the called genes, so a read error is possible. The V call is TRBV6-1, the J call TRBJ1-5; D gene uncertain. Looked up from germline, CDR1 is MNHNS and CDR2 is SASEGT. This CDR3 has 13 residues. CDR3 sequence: CASTVAPLKPRHF. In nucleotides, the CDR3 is TGTGCCAGCACAGTAGCCCCCTTAAAGCCCCGGCATTTT.

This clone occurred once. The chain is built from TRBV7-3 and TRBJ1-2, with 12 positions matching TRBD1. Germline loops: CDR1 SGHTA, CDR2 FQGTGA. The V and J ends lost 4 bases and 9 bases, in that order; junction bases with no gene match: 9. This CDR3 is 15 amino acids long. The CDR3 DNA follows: TGTGCCAGCAGCTCGTATCCGGGACAGGGGGCTAGCTACACCTTC. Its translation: CASSSYPGQGASYTF. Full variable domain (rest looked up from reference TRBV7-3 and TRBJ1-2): GAGVSQTPSNKVTEKGKYVELRCDPISGHTALYWYRQSLGQGPEFLIYFQGTGAADDSGLPNDRFFAVRPEGSVSTLKIQRTERGDSAVYLCASSSYPGQGASYTFGSGTRLTVV.